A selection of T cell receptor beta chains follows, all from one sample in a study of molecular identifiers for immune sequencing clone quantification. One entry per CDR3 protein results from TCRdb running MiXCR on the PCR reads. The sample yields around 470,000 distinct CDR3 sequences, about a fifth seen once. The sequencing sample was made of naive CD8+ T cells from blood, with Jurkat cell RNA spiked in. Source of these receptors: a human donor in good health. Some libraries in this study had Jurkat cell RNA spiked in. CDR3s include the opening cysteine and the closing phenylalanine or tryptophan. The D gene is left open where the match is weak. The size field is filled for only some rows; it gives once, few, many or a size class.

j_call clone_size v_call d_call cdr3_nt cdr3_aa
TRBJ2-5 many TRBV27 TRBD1 TGTGCCAGCACGGGACAGGGGCAAGAGACCCAGTACTTC CASTGQGQETQYF
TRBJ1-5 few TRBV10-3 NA TGTGCCATCAGTGAGTCAGGAGGGGGCAATCAGCCCCAGCATTTT CAISESGGGNQPQHF
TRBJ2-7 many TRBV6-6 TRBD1 TGTGCCAGCAGTTACTTGGGACAGGAAAGCTCCTACGAGCAGTACTTC CASSYLGQESSYEQYF
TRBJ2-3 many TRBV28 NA TGTGCCAGCAGTTTATTCCAGGGGACGGTCACAGATACGCAGTATTTT CASSLFQGTVTDTQYF
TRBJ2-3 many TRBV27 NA TGTGCCAGCAGTTTATTGGGCGGCACAGATACGCAGTATTTT CASSLLGGTDTQYF
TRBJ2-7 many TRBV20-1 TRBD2 TGCAGTGCTAGAGTTCTCGCCGGGACTAGCGACTACGAGCAGTACTTC CSARVLAGTSDYEQYF
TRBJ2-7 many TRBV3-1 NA TGTGCCAGCAGCCAAGGCCAGCACTACGAGCAGTACTTC CASSQGQHYEQYF
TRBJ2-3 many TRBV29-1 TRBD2 TGCAGCGTTGATGTTATTGGCGGGGGGAGCGATACGCAGTATTTT CSVDVIGGGSDTQYF
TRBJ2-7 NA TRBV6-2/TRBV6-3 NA TGTGCCAGCAGTAACGAAACAGGGTTTGGTGACGAGCAGTACTTC CASSNETGFGDEQYF
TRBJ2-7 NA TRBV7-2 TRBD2 TGTGCCAGCAGCCTACTGCTGCGCGGGCTAGCGGCTTCCTACGAGCAGTACTTC CASSLLLRGLAASYEQYF
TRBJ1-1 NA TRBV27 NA TGTGCCAGCAGCCCCCTAGCGGGGAACACTGAAGCTTTCTTT CASSPLAGNTEAFF
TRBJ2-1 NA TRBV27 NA TGTGCCAGCAAGCTCGGGGGCTCTTACAATGAGCAGTTCTTC CASKLGGSYNEQFF
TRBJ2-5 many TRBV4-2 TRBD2 TGTGCCAGCAGCCAAACGGGTTCTAGCGGGACCCAAGAGACCCAGTACTTC CASSQTGSSGTQETQYF
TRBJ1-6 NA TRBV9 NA TGTGCCAGCAGCGCCGGGACGGATTCACCCCTCCACTTT CASSAGTDSPLHF
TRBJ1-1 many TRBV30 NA TGTGCCTGGATGCGGCGGCCTGAAGCTTTCTTT CAWMRRPEAFF
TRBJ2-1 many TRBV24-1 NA TGTGCCACCAGTGATGGGGCCTACAATGAGCAGTTCTTC CATSDGAYNEQFF
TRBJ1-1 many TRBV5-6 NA TGTGCCAGCAGCACCGCAGGGCCTGAAGCTTTCTTT CASSTAGPEAFF
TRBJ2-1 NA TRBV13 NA TGTGCCAGCAGCGGGGATAGGGCCCACAATGAGCAGTTCTTC CASSGDRAHNEQFF
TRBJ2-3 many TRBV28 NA TGTGCCAGCAGTTTACCCGAGAGGGGCCCGAGGCCCTCGGAAGATACGCAGTATTTT CASSLPERGPRPSEDTQYF
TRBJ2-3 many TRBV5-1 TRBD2 TGCGCCAGCAGCTCCCGACTAGCTGTCGATACGCAGTATTTT CASSSRLAVDTQYF
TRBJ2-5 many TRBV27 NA TGTGCCAGCAGTCCCTGGGACGGTGCGGAGACCCAGTACTTC CASSPWDGAETQYF
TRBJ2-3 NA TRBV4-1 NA TGCGCCAGCAGCCCACCCGGGGGCCGAACTAGCACAGATACGCAGTATTTT CASSPPGGRTSTDTQYF
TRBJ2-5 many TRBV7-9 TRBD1 TGTGCCAGCAGCTCGTCTCGAACAGGGGTAGAGACCCAGTACTTC CASSSSRTGVETQYF
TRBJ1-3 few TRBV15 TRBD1 TGTGCCACACGGGACAGTCTGAAAAACACCATATATTTT CATRDSLKNTIYF
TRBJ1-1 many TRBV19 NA TGTGCCAGTAGTATCGAGCGGAACACTGAAGCTTTCTTT CASSIERNTEAFF
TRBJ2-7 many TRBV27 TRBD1 TGTGCCAGCAGTAGACAGGGCGGTGAGCAGTACTTC CASSRQGGEQYF
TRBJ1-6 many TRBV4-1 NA TGCGCCAGCAGCCAAACCTCCGGGACTGAGTATAATTCACCCCTCCACTTT CASSQTSGTEYNSPLHF
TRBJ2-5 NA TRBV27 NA TGTGCCAGCAGTTTATCGCACCCAGAGACCCAGTACTTC CASSLSHPETQYF
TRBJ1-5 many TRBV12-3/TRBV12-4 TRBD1 TGTGCCAGCAGTAGCGGGACAGCATATAGCAATCAGCCCCAGCATTTT CASSSGTAYSNQPQHF
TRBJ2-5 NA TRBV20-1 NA TGCAGTGCTAGCCCGGACAGACCTGATACCCAGTACTTC CSASPDRPDTQYF